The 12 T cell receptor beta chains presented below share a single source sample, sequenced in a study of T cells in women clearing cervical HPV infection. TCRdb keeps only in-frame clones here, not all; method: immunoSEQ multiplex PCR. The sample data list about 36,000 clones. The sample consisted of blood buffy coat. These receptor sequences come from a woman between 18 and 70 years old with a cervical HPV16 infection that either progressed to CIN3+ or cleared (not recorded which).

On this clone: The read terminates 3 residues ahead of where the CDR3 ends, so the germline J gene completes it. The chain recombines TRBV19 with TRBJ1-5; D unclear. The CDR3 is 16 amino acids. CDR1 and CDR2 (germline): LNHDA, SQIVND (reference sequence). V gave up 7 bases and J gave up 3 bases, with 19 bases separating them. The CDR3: CASTDGRARVNQPQHF. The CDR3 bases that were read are TGTGCCAGTACCGACGGGAGGGCGCGGGTCAATCAGCCC.

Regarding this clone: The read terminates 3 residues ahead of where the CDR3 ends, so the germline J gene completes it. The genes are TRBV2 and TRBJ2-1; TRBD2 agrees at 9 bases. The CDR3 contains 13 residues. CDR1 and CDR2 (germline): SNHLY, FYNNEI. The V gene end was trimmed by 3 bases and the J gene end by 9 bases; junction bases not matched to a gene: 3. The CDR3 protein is CASSDLAGSEQFF. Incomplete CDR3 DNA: TGTGCCAGCAGTGACCTAGCGGGGAGTGAG.

CDR3 DNA, as far as it was read: TGTGCCACTCTCCCGGGGAGGGCAGATACC. It codes for CATLPGRADT. The complete CDR3 reads CATLPGRADTQYF. The chain recombines TRBV2 with TRBJ2-5; 7 nucleotides agree with TRBD2. Read coverage stops 3 residues before the CDR3 terminus; the germline J gene supplies the remainder. Germline V gene lookup returns CDR1 SNHLY and CDR2 FYNNEI. The CDR3 totals 13 residues.

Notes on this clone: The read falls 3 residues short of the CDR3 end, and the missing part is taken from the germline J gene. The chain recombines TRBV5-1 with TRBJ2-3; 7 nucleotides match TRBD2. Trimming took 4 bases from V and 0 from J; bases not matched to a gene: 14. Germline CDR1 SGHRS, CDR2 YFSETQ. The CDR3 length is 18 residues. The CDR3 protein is CASSPQGLHSTSTDTQYF. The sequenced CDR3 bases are TGCGCCAGCAGCCCCCAGGGACTACACTCTACTAGCACAGATACG. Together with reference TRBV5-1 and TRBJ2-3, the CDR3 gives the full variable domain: KAGVTQTPRYLIKTRGQQVTLSCSPISGHRSVSWYQQTPGQGLQFLFEYFSETQRNKGNFPGRFSGRQFSNSRSEMNVSTLELGDSALYLCASSPQGLHSTSTDTQYFGPGTRLTVL.

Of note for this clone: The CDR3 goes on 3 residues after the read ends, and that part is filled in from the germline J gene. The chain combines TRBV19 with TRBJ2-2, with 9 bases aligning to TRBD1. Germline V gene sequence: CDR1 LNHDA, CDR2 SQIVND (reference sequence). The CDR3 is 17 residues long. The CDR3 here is CASSAGQGTSGANVLFF. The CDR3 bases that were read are TGTGCCAGTAGCGCCGGACAGGGGACGTCTGGGGCCAACGTG.

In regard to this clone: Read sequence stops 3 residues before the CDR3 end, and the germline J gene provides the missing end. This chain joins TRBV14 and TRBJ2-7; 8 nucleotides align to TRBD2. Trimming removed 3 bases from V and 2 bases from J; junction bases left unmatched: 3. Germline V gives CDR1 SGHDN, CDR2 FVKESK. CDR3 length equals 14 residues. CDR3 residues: CASSHVAGTYEQYF. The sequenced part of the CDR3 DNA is TGTGCCAGCAGCCATGTAGCGGGGACCTACGAG.

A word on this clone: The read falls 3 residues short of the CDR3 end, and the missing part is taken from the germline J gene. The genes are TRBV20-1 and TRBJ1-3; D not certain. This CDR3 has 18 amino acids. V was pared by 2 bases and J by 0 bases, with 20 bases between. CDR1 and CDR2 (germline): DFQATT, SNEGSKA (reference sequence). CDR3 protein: CSARREVEDWHSGNTIYF. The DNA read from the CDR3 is TGCAGTGCTAGACGAGAGGTTGAGGACTGGCACTCTGGAAACACC.

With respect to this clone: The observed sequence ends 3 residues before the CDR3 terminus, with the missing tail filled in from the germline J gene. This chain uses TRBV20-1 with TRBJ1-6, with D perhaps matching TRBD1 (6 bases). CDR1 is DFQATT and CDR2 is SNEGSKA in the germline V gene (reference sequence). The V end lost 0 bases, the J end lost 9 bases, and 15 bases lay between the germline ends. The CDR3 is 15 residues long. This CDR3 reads CSARDGNREGSPLHF. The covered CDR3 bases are TGCAGTGCTAGAGATGGGAACAGGGAAGGTTCACCC.

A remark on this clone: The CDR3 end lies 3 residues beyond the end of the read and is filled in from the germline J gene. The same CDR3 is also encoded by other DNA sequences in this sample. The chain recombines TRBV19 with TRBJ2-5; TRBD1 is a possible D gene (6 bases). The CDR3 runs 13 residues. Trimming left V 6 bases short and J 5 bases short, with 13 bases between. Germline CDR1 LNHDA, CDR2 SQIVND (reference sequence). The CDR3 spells CASSLRGSETQYF. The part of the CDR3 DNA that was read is TGTGCCAGTAGCCTAAGGGGGTCGGAGACC.

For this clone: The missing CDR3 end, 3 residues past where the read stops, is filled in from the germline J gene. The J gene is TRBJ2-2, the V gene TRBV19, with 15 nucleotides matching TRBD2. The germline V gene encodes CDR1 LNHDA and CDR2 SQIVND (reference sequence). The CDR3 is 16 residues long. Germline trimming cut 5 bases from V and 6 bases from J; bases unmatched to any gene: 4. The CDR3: CASSPGTSGGPGELFF. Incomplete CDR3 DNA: TGTGCCAGTAGTCCGGGGACTAGCGGGGGGCCCGGGGAG.

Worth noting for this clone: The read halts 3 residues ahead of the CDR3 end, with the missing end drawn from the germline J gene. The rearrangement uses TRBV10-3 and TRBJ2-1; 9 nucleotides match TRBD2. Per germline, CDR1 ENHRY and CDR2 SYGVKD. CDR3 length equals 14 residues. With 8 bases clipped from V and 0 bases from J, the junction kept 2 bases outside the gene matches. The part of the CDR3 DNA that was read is TGTGCCATCGCTAGCGGGGACTCCTACAATGAG. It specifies CAIASGDSYNE. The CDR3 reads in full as CAIASGDSYNEQFF.

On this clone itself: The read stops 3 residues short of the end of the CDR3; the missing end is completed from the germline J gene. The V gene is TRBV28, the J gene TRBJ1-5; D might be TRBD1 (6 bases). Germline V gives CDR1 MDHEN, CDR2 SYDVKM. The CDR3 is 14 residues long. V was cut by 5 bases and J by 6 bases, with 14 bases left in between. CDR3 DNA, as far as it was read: TGTGCCAGCAGTCTTACAGGGAAGATTCAGCCC. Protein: CASSLTGKIQP. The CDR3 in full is CASSLTGKIQPQHF.